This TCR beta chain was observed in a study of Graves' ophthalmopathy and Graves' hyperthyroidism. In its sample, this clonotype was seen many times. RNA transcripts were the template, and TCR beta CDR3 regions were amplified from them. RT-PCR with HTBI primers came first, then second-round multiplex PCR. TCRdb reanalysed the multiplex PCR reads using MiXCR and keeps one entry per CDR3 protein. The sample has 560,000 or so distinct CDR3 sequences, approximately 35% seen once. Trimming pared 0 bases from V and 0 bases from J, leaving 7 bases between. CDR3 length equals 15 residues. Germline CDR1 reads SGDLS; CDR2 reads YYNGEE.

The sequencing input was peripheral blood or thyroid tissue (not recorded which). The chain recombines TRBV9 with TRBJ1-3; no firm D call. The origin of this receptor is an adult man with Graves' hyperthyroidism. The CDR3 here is CASSVGGNSGNTIYF. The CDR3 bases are TGTGCCAGCAGCGTAGGCGGAAACTCTGGAAACACCATATATTTT.